The 3 T cell receptor beta chains below were found in one sample sequenced in a study of shared clonotypes between healthy human individuals. Clones were sequenced by immunoSEQ multiplex PCR, and TCRdb holds only the in-frame ones, with some missing. This sample yields about 1 million clones, of which about 75% are seen a single time; approximately 1.5% belongs to the top ten. The sequencing input was memory CD4+ T cells sorted from blood. Subset given: CD45RA-negative fraction. These receptors were taken from a young man in good health.

V is TRBV5-1 and J is TRBJ2-5; D unclear. Deletions cut 2 bases from V and 4 bases from J, with 12 bases between. Germline V lookup: CDR1 SGHRS, CDR2 YFSETQ. The length of the CDR3 is 14 residues. The CDR3 DNA follows: TGCGCCAGCAGCTTCTTGACGGAGTCAGAGACCCAGTACTTC. Translation: CASSFLTESETQYF.

The genes are TRBV5-1 and TRBJ2-7; 12 nucleotides align to TRBD1. CDR1 SGHRS and CDR2 YFSETQ come from the germline V gene. V gave up 0 bases and J gave up 6 bases; unmatched junction bases: 10. The CDR3 is 17 residues long. The DNA of the CDR3 is TGCGCCAGCAGCTTGGGAGGGACAGGGGGCGGACAGGGCGAGCAGTACTTC. Protein product: CASSLGGTGGGQGEQYF.

This clone was observed a few times. This chain connects TRBV30 to TRBJ1-4, with no clear D. Per germline, CDR1 GTSNPN and CDR2 SVGIG (reference sequence). The CDR3 runs to 11 residues. The V gene lost 8 bases and the J gene lost 8 bases, with 12 bases spanning the gap. CDR3 sequence: CALGHREKLFF. CDR3 nucleotide sequence: TGTGCCCTTGGGCACCGGGAAAAACTGTTTTTT.